The present entry profiles one T cell receptor (beta chain) with its context. What it binds is not known. Adult Caucasians living in Nashville, Tennessee made up all of the donors. This sample is part of a study of shared clonotypes between healthy human individuals. Sequencing was at deep level. In the authors' methods: Filtering differed because ImmunoSEQ produced junction-only sequences that carried no quality scores. The protocol was immunoSEQ multiplex PCR, while the TCRdb copy is restricted to in-frame clones and leaves out a portion. The D gene and trimming were derived from the DNA, and the V and J assignments and clone size from that table. The sample lists about 2.3 million clones, 90% to 95% occurring once. Deletions cut 5 bases from V and 4 bases from J, with 15 bases between. Germline CDR1 MNHEY, CDR2 SVGAGI. This CDR3 is built from 14 residues. Broader study findings: Compared with clonotypes that all four donors shared, non-shared clonotypes had lower generation probabilities.

The V call is TRBV6-5, the J call TRBJ2-7, with D maybe TRBD1 (6 bases). The sequence was collected from a man younger than 35 in good health. Some clones in this sample may be carry-over from other donors' samples. Sequencing was performed on naive CD4+ T cells from PBMCs. Subset reported: CD45RA+ positively selected. The CDR3 DNA is TGTGCCAGCAGTGGCGGGCAGGGGAGATACGAGCAGTACTTC. This translates into CASSGGQGRYEQYF.